This T cell receptor beta chain was captured in a study of T-cell memory formation after mild COVID-19. This clonotype appeared a few times. TCRdb re-derived calls from the 5' RACE reads in MiXCR, one entry per CDR3 protein. The sample holds more than 400,000 distinct CDR3 sequences, approximately 18% seen once. Germline V CDR1 and CDR2: DFQATT, SNEGSKA (reference sequence). The length of the CDR3 is 14 residues. Germline trimming cut 5 bases from V and 2 bases from J; bases unmatched to any gene: 3. The chain combines TRBV20-1 with TRBJ1-5; TRBD1 aligns across 10 bases. The material sequenced was PBMCs or a T cell subset sorted from them (not recorded which). This sequence was found in an adult woman who had mild COVID-19 (a few samples of this study predate the infection). Cell type and time point are not known. This CDR3 reads CSALTGGRNQPQHF. The CDR3 nucleotides read TGCAGTGCTTTGACAGGGGGCCGCAATCAGCCCCAGCATTTT.